These T cell receptor beta chains were read from a single sample in a study of cytomegalovirus exposure and HLA in healthy donors. The repertoire was sequenced with immunoSEQ multiplex PCR; TCRdb's copy has only in-frame clones and lacks some. The sample shows fewer than 110,000 clones, more than 70% of them seen only once. The sequencing input was PBMCs. These receptors all come from a man aged 25-45 years in good health and CMV-seronegative. CDR3s leave out the opening cysteine and the closing phenylalanine or tryptophan.

TRBJ1-1,TRBV6-1,ASSEEGQVGYTEAF
TRBJ1-4,TRBV6-4,ASSERIREKLF
TRBJ2-5,TRBV5-1,ASSLGGGETQY
TRBJ2-5,TRBV6-5,ASSRGETQY
TRBJ1-5,TRBV10-3,ATGLGGDQPQH
TRBJ2-4,TRBV27,ATGGGTKNIQY
TRBJ2-7,TRBV5-4,ASSPGTAYEQY
TRBJ2-1,TRBV9,ASSVEDRDVRNEQF
TRBJ2-3,TRBV10-1,ASTWTSGVTDTQY
TRBJ2-3,TRBV6-1,ASRLYGDTQY
TRBJ2-1,TRBV29-1,SVEEKWTGGNEQF
TRBJ1-2,TRBV28,ASSPNQGARGYT
TRBJ2-5,TRBV10-2,ASTVRMRETQY
TRBJ1-6,TRBV19,ASSSILVFSSPLH
TRBJ1-5,TRBV7-3,ASSRGGNQPQH
TRBJ2-5,TRBV7-8,ASSFIAVEETQY
TRBJ2-1,TRBV9,ASSSQTREPNEQF
TRBJ2-5,TRBV30,AYIAGGGGKTQY
TRBJ2-3,TRBV2,ASSVLVADTQY
TRBJ2-3,TRBV7-7,ASSEGLAADTQY
TRBJ1-5,TRBV2,ASTGQSNQPQH
TRBJ1-6,TRBV4-2,ASSDRTDYNSPLH
TRBJ2-7,TRBV15,ATSRDRGQGLYEQY
TRBJ1-2,TRBV6-1,ASSEIRSGLYGYT
TRBJ2-7,TRBV14,ASSQGPLRYYEQY
TRBJ1-2,TRBV5-4,ASSFSRDYGYT
TRBJ2-3,TRBV30,AWSSSTDTQY
TRBJ2-3,TRBV7-9,ASSSQGAPDTQY
TRBJ2-7,TRBV30,AWSVPLRWSYEQY
TRBJ2-1,TRBV2,ASSEEKGGGANNEQF
TRBJ2-7,TRBV18,ASSPLSGEGEQY
TRBJ1-2,TRBV7-9,ASSVDSYGYT
TRBJ2-7,TRBV19,ASSIFLAGGYEQY
TRBJ2-3,TRBV2,ASIRAGQGGDTQY
TRBJ2-2,TRBV9,ASSVEAKRAGELF
TRBJ2-2,TRBV9,ASSVSGVGAGELF